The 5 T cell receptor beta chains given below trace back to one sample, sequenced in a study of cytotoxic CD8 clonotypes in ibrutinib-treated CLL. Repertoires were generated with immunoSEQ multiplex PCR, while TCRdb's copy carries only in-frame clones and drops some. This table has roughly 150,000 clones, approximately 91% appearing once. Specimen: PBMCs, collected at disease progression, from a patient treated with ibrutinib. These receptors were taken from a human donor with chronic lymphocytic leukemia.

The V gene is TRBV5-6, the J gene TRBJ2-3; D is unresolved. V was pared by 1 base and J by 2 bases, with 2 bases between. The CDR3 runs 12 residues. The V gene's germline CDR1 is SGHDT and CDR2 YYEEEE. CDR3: CASSLITDTQYF. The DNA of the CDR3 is TGTGCCAGCAGCTTGATCACAGATACGCAGTATTTT.

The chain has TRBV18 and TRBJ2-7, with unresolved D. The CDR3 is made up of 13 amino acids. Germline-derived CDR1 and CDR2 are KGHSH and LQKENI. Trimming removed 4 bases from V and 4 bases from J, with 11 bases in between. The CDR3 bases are TGTGCCAGCTCACGGCTAGTTAGGTACGAGCAGTACTTC. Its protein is CASSRLVRYEQYF.

The CDR3 coding sequence is TGTGCCTGGAGTGTATATACTGCTGGGGCCAACGTCCTGACTTTC. This gives the protein CAWSVYTAGANVLTF. The chain is built from TRBV30 and TRBJ2-6; no clear D gene. Germline loops: CDR1 GTSNPN, CDR2 SVGIG (reference sequence). The CDR3 has 15 amino acids. With 0 bases removed from V and 2 bases from J, the gap between germline ends came to 8 bases.

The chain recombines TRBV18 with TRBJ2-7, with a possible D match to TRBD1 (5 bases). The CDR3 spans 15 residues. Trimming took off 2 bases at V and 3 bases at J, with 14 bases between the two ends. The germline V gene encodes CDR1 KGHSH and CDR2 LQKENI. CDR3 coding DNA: TGTGCCAGCTCACCAGGGGCTTCACGGAACTACGAGCAGTACTTC. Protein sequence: CASSPGASRNYEQYF. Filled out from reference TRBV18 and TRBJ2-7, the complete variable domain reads NAGVMQNPRHLVRRRGQEARLRCSPMKGHSHVYWYRQLPEEGLKFMVYLQKENIIDESGMPKERFSAEFPKEGPSILRIQQVVRGDSAAYFCASSPGASRNYEQYFGPGTRLTVT.

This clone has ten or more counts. The CDR3 here is CASSLAGGRGQPQHF. CDR3 in DNA: TGTGCCAGCAGCTTAGCGGGGGGCAGGGGTCAGCCCCAGCATTTT. The chain couples TRBV7-9 to TRBJ1-5; the D gene is possibly TRBD1 (6 bases). Trimming removed 0 bases at V and 6 bases at J, with 12 bases between. Looked up from germline, CDR1 is SEHNR and CDR2 is FQNEAQ (reference sequence). The CDR3 runs to 15 residues. Variable domain in full (rest from reference TRBV7-9 and TRBJ1-5): DTGVSQNPRHKITKRGQNVTFRCDPISEHNRLYWYRQTLGQGPEFLTYFQNEAQLEKSRLLSDRFSAERPKGSFSTLEIQRTEQGDSAMYLCASSLAGGRGQPQHFGDGTRLSIL.